One and the same sample provided the 26 T cell receptor beta chains below, sequenced in a study of CD8+ T cells in alopecia areata. The treatment is: oral pan-JAK inhibitor, 5-10 mg twice daily. The authors extracted RNA and reverse transcribed it into cDNA as the sequencing template. Measured with immunoSEQ multiplex PCR; TCRdb has only the in-frame clones, and not every one. Of 150,000 to 200,000 clones listed, 58% are singletons. This material consisted of CD4+ T cells sorted from blood, taken at approximately week 55, from a patient treated with tofacitinib. Receptor source: a human donor with alopecia areata.

The chain has TRBV30 and TRBJ1-4; D is ambiguous. CDR1 GTSNPN and CDR2 SVGIG come from the germline V gene (reference sequence). The V and J ends lost 0 bases and 8 bases respectively, with 10 bases between them. The CDR3 runs 13 residues. The CDR3 loop reads CAWSVLFGEKLFF. The CDR3 DNA sequence: TGTGCCTGGAGTGTACTCTTCGGAGAAAAACTGTTTTTT.

This clone was seen only a few times. This chain uses TRBV30 with TRBJ2-7; TRBD1 might be the D (5 bases). Trimming pared 4 bases from V and 2 bases from J, leaving 15 bases between. Germline V CDR1 and CDR2: GTSNPN, SVGIG (reference sequence). The CDR3 extends over 14 amino acids. Here the CDR3 reads CAWKSWGSAYEQYF. Here the CDR3 DNA reads TGTGCCTGGAAGAGTTGGGGCAGCGCCTACGAGCAGTACTTC.

V gene TRBV30 combines with J gene TRBJ2-7, with 7 bases identical to TRBD1. V shed 2 bases and J 3 bases; nucleotides not matched to a gene: 4. Germline assignment: CDR1 GTSNPN and CDR2 SVGIG (reference sequence). The CDR3 covers 13 residues. CDR3 sequence reads: CAWSRDRIYEQYF. Written as DNA, the CDR3 is TGTGCCTGGAGTCGGGACAGAATCTACGAGCAGTACTTC.

This clone was found a few times. This chain joins TRBV6-6 and TRBJ1-5, with 10 bases identical to TRBD1. The CDR3 is made up of 13 amino acids. The V gene end was trimmed by 7 bases and the J gene end by 6 bases; junction bases not matched to a gene: 3. The germline CDR1 and CDR2 sequences are MNHNY and SVGAGI (reference sequence). The CDR3 loop is CASTRDRGQPQHF. CDR3 sequence (DNA): TGTGCCAGCACCAGGGACAGGGGTCAGCCCCAGCATTTT.

The V gene is TRBV15, the J gene TRBJ2-7; D remains ambiguous. The CDR3 loop spans 14 amino acids. Germline lookup yields CDR1 LNHNV and CDR2 YYDKDF (reference sequence). V shed 5 bases and J shed 2 bases, with 13 bases lying between them. The CDR3: CATSPTLGTYEQYF. CDR3 nucleotide sequence: TGTGCCACCAGCCCTACTCTGGGGACCTACGAGCAGTACTTC.

V and J are TRBV25-1 and TRBJ2-2; D is perhaps TRBD2 (6 bases). The CDR3 extends over 15 amino acids. The V gene's germline CDR1 is MGHDK and CDR2 SYGVNS. V shed 0 bases and J shed 4 bases, with 9 bases lying between them. In DNA form, the CDR3 reads TGTGCCAGCAGTGAATATGGACTAATCACCGGGGAGCTGTTTTTT. Translating gives CASSEYGLITGELFF.

The V and J genes are TRBV6-5 and TRBJ2-7; D tentatively fits TRBD1 or TRBD2 (5 bases each). This CDR3 region has 12 residues. Per the germline V gene, CDR1 is MNHEY and CDR2 is SVGAGI. The ends were cut back, 5 bases at V and 9 bases at J, with 14 bases in the middle. The DNA of the CDR3 is TGTGCCAGCAGTGGCCGGGGCAGCGGGCAGTACTTC. The encoded protein is CASSGRGSGQYF.

This sequence joins TRBV7-2 and TRBJ2-5; D possibly corresponds to TRBD2 (6 bases). The germline gives CDR1 SGHTA, CDR2 FQGNSA. The V end lost 1 base, the J end lost 5 bases, and 8 bases lay between the germline ends. The CDR3 runs to 13 residues. In DNA, the CDR3 is TGTGCCAGCAGCTTAGGGCGGGGTGAGACCCAGTACTTC. Translated: CASSLGRGETQYF.

The genes are TRBV7-8 and TRBJ1-2, with a possible D match to TRBD1 (6 bases). Trimming removed 3 bases from V and 4 bases from J, with 12 bases in between. The CDR3 extends over 14 amino acids. Looked up from germline, CDR1 is SGHVS and CDR2 is FQNEAQ. The CDR3 sequence: CASSFGQIGYGYTF. In DNA form, the CDR3 reads TGTGCCAGCAGCTTCGGACAGATAGGCTATGGCTACACCTTC.

This clone was observed many times. J is TRBJ2-4 and V is TRBV10-3, with D maybe TRBD2 (6 bases). The end of the DNA aligns better with TRBJ2-5, so the J call may be wrong. This CDR3 comprises 13 residues. The germline gives CDR1 ENHRY, CDR2 SYGVKD. The CDR3 sequence is CAISVAGSGTQYF. CDR3 nucleotides: TGTGCCATCAGTGTAGCCGGTAGCGGGACCCAGTACTTC.

This clone has a handful of counts. The chain couples TRBV29-1 to TRBJ2-5; 9 bases are shared with TRBD2. The V segment lost 4 bases and the J segment 2 bases; nucleotides outside the gene matches: 8. The CDR3 has 15 residues. Germline V gives CDR1 SQVTM, CDR2 ANQGSEA. The CDR3 coding sequence is TGCAGCGTTGTTGGGACTAGCTATCGTCAAGAGACCCAGTACTTC. Translated: CSVVGTSYRQETQYF.

The chain uses TRBV29-1 and TRBJ1-2; 9 bases are a match to TRBD1. J gave up 7 bases and V 1 base, and 4 bases lay outside the gene matches. The CDR3 has 13 residues. CDR1 and CDR2 (germline): SQVTM, ANQGSEA. CDR3 sequence (DNA): TGCAGCGTTGAAGTACAGGGGGCGGCTGGCTACACCTTC. It encodes CSVEVQGAAGYTF. Complete variable domain (other parts from reference TRBV29-1 and TRBJ1-2): SAVISQKPSRDICQRGTSLTIQCQVDSQVTMMFWYRQQPGQSLTLIATANQGSEATYESGFVIDKFPISRPNLTFSTLTVSNMSPEDSSIYLCSVEVQGAAGYTFGSGTRLTVV.

This chain uses TRBV7-3 with TRBJ2-2, with 7 nucleotides matching TRBD1. The CDR3 consists of 16 residues. V shed 3 bases and J 0 bases; nucleotides not matched to a gene: 4. Germline V gene lookup returns CDR1 SGHTA and CDR2 FQGTGA. The CDR3 nucleotides are TGTGCCAGCAGCTTTGACAGGGTTGCGAACACCGGGGAGCTGTTTTTT. Protein product: CASSFDRVANTGELFF.

The chain combines TRBV2 with TRBJ2-5; D tentatively reads TRBD1 or TRBD2 (5 bases each). The CDR3 is 13 residues long. V lost 6 bases and J lost 2, with 10 bases in between. CDR1 SNHLY and CDR2 FYNNEI come from the germline V gene. Here the CDR3 DNA reads TGTGCCAGCAGCAGGGACCAGCAAGAGACCCAGTACTTC. Protein product: CASSRDQQETQYF.

This clone occurred a few times. This chain joins TRBV7-9 and TRBJ1-1; maybe TRBD1 (6 bases). Germline V gives CDR1 SEHNR, CDR2 FQNEAQ (reference sequence). The V end was cut by 8 bases, the J end by 0 bases, with 13 bases between. This CDR3 region has 14 residues. CDR3 loop: CASVVGQMNTEAFF. The CDR3 DNA is TGTGCCAGCGTTGTCGGACAGATGAACACTGAAGCTTTCTTT.

This clone was detected once. The chain uses TRBV18 and TRBJ2-5; 7 nucleotides match TRBD1. The CDR3 contains 13 residues. V lost 4 bases to trimming and J lost 2 bases; unmatched junction nucleotides: 1. Germline V gene data show CDR1 as KGHSH and CDR2 as LQKENI. The CDR3 here is CASSQGQQETQYF. The CDR3 region has the DNA TGTGCCAGCTCACAGGGACAGCAAGAGACCCAGTACTTC.

In the case of this clone: Other DNA variants within this sample encode the same CDR3. This chain connects TRBV7-2 to TRBJ2-5, with D unresolved. Germline V CDR1 and CDR2: SGHTA, FQGNSA. With 2 bases removed from V and 5 bases from J, the gap between germline ends came to 3 bases. The CDR3 spans 11 residues. The CDR3 DNA reads as TGTGCCAGCAGCTTAAAGGAGACCCAGTACTTC. It encodes CASSLKETQYF.

The chain links TRBV29-1 to TRBJ1-4; tentative D call: TRBD1 (5 bases). V was shortened by 5 bases and J by 8 bases, with 9 bases between the two germline ends. Germline V gives CDR1 SQVTM, CDR2 ANQGSEA. The CDR3 extends over 11 amino acids. The CDR3 DNA follows: TGCAGCGTTAATACAGGCGAAAAACTGTTTTTT. Encoded protein: CSVNTGEKLFF.

This sequence joins TRBV4-1 and TRBJ1-5; 7 nucleotides align to TRBD1. This CDR3 spans 16 amino acids. Unmatched junction bases numbered 5, after V lost 1 base and J lost 2 bases. Germline V gene sequence: CDR1 MGHRA, CDR2 YSYEKL. The chain's CDR3 is CASSQGQGTRNQPQHF. The DNA of the CDR3 is TGCGCCAGCAGCCAAGGACAGGGTACGCGCAATCAGCCCCAGCATTTT.

CDR3 sequence reads: CASSIIQGGKTEAFF. In nucleotides, the CDR3 is TGCGCCAGCAGCATAATACAGGGCGGAAAGACTGAAGCTTTCTTT. The chain carries TRBV5-1 and TRBJ1-1; D might be TRBD1 (6 bases). Germline lookup yields CDR1 SGHRS and CDR2 YFSETQ. Trimming stripped 4 bases from V and 5 bases from J, with 18 bases between. The CDR3 length is 15 residues.

This chain connects TRBV5-1 to TRBJ1-1; D unresolved. V was cut by 1 base and J by 2 bases, with 9 bases left in between. Per the germline V gene, CDR1 is SGHRS and CDR2 is YFSETQ. The CDR3 length is 14 residues. The CDR3 sequence is CASSLPATNTEAFF. CDR3 in DNA: TGCGCCAGCAGCTTGCCGGCAACCAACACTGAAGCTTTCTTT.

This chain links TRBV29-1 with TRBJ2-2; 9 bases match TRBD1. CDR3 length: 14 residues. J gave up 0 bases and V 6 bases, and 2 bases lay outside the gene matches. CDR1 and CDR2 (germline): SQVTM, ANQGSEA. The CDR3 loop is CSVGQGPNTGELFF. CDR3 bases: TGCAGCGTCGGACAGGGGCCGAACACCGGGGAGCTGTTTTTT.

The chain is built from TRBV29-1 and TRBJ2-7, with D possibly TRBD1 on 6 matching bases. The V gene lost 4 bases and the J gene lost 0 bases, with 7 bases spanning the gap. The CDR3 contains 12 residues. Germline V CDR1 and CDR2: SQVTM, ANQGSEA. The CDR3 here is CSVVTGSYEQYF. For the CDR3, the DNA is TGCAGCGTTGTGACAGGCTCCTACGAGCAGTACTTC.

A note on this clone: Within the sample, other DNA sequences also encode this same CDR3. This chain links TRBV11-2 with TRBJ2-1; D is uncertain. CDR1 and CDR2 from the germline V gene are SGHAT and FQNNGV. V was pared by 0 bases and J by 4 bases, with 7 bases between. The CDR3 sequence is 14 residues long. The CDR3 protein is CASSLDGQYNEQFF. Here the CDR3 DNA reads TGTGCCAGCAGCTTAGATGGCCAGTACAATGAGCAGTTCTTC.

There are a few counts of this clone. The rearrangement joins TRBV2 to TRBJ2-5; the D is unclear. Germline CDR1 reads SNHLY; CDR2 reads FYNNEI. Trimming left V 3 bases short and J 2 bases short, with 13 bases between. The CDR3 totals 15 residues. The CDR3 sequence is CASSDLSQPQETQYF. The CDR3 DNA sequence: TGTGCCAGCAGTGACCTCAGCCAGCCGCAAGAGACCCAGTACTTC. Full variable domain (missing parts from reference TRBV2 and TRBJ2-5): EPEVTQTPSHQVTQMGQEVILRCVPISNHLYFYWYRQILGQKVEFLVSFYNNEISEKSEIFDDQFSVERPDGSNFTLKIRSTKLEDSAMYFCASSDLSQPQETQYFGPGTRLLVL.

This clone was found a few times. This rearrangement joins TRBV29-1 to TRBJ1-1; D is unclear. Trimming shortened V by 7 bases and J by 2 bases, and 17 bases separated the two germline ends. CDR1 is SQVTM, CDR2 ANQGSEA, per germline. This CDR3 comprises 14 residues. The CDR3 sequence: CSAAAGVANTEAFF. The CDR3 nucleotides are TGCAGCGCCGCGGCGGGAGTGGCAAACACTGAAGCTTTCTTT.